This T cell receptor (beta chain) was sequenced during a study of T cells in Graves' hyperthyroidism and ophthalmopathy. General study results and limits: From stable hyperthyroidism, ophthalmopathy was separated by a 13 V-J model.

RNA transcripts provided the source from which TCR beta CDR3 regions were amplified. The HTBI primer set was used in a first-round RT-PCR of the TCR CDR3. TCRdb reanalysed the multiplex PCR reads using MiXCR and keeps one entry per CDR3 protein. The table shows around 350,000 distinct CDR3 sequences, with roughly 25% occurring only once. V was cut by 4 bases and J by 4 bases, with 11 bases left in between. Per germline, CDR1 SGHNT and CDR2 YYREEE (reference sequence). CDR3 length: 13 amino acids. Uncontrolled infection, other autoimmune disease, pregnancy and lactation each barred patients from inclusion. A word on this clonotype: Antigen unknown.

Sequencing input: blood. The J gene is TRBJ1-2, the V gene TRBV5-4; D remains unclear. The sequence was collected from a man aged 50 to 60 with Graves' hyperthyroidism. In DNA, the CDR3 is TGTGCCAGCAGCGGGCACGGTCTCTATGGCTACACCTTC. Translated: CASSGHGLYGYTF. Combining the CDR3 with reference TRBV5-4 and TRBJ1-2 gives the whole variable domain ETGVTQSPTHLIKTRGQQVTLRCSSQSGHNTVSWYQQALGQGPQFIFQYYREEENGRGNFPPRFSGLQFPNYSSELNVNALELDDSALYLCASSGHGLYGYTFGSGTRLTVV.